This is a list of T cell receptor beta chains from one sample in a study of blood T cell repertoires in COVID-19. Sequencing was performed with immunoSEQ multiplex PCR; in TCRdb, only in-frame clones are kept and a portion is missing. The sample carries tens of thousands of clones, around 83% recorded once. Sequencing input: peripheral blood. These receptors all stem from a human donor in a cohort sampled during active COVID-19. The CDR3 runs from the conserved cysteine through the conserved F or W. The order of the fields is clone size, D gene, V gene, J gene, CDR3 protein, CDR3 DNA. The D gene is left open where the match is weak. Size values are once, few and many counts, or a class for expanded clones, and some rows have none.

>.|.|TRBV6-4|TRBJ2-1
CASSGGREQFF
TGTGCCAGCAGCGGGGGTCGTGAGCAGTTCTTC
>.|TRBD1|TRBV20-1|TRBJ1-2
CSASATGYGYTF
TGCAGTGCTAGTGCGACAGGGTATGGCTACACCTTC
>.|TRBD2|TRBV28|TRBJ2-1
CASSFTSGGAFDEQFF
TGTGCCAGCAGTTTTACTAGCGGGGGGGCCTTTGATGAGCAGTTCTTC
>once|.|TRBV2|TRBJ2-2
CASSSQGRTGELFF
TGTGCCAGCAGCTCACAGGGCCGGACCGGGGAGCTGTTTTTT
>.|TRBD1|TRBV7-2|TRBJ2-2
CASSLGDRGLAGELFF
TGTGCCAGCAGCTTAGGAGACAGGGGGCTTGCCGGGGAGCTGTTTTTT
>few|.|TRBV19|TRBJ1-2
CASSITGYGYTF
TGTGCCAGTAGTATCACCGGCTATGGCTACACCTTC
>.|TRBD1|TRBV6-4|TRBJ2-1
CASSLEAATGGYNEQFF
TGTGCCAGCAGTCTGGAGGCCGCGACAGGGGGCTACAATGAGCAGTTCTTC
>.|.|TRBV5-8|TRBJ2-3
CASSSPGMPQYF
TGTGCCAGCAGCTCACCAGGAATGCCGCAGTATTTT
>.|.|TRBV5-4|TRBJ2-1
CASSLQGSGENEQFF
TGTGCCAGCAGCTTGCAGGGATCAGGGGAGAATGAGCAGTTCTTC
>once|.|TRBV3-1/TRBV3-2|TRBJ1-4
CASKFGGGSDGLFF
TGTGCCAGCAAATTTGGAGGAGGCTCCGATGGACTGTTTTTT
>.|.|TRBV6-5|TRBJ2-5
CASRSSRGIQETQYF
TGTGCCAGCCGTTCCTCACGAGGTATCCAAGAGACCCAGTACTTC
>.|TRBD2|TRBV7-2|TRBJ2-3
CASSLVGGAADTQYF
TGTGCCAGCAGCTTAGTCGGGGGGGCCGCAGATACGCAGTATTTT
>.|.|TRBV11-1|TRBJ1-6
CASSFNYNSPLHF
TGTGCCAGCAGCTTTAACTATAATTCACCCCTCCACTTT
>.|TRBD1|TRBV28|TRBJ2-5
CASSNPGQEYQETQYF
TGTGCCAGCAGCAATCCGGGACAGGAGTACCAAGAGACCCAGTACTTC
>.|.|TRBV5-4|TRBJ2-5
CASSSGGQRQETQYF
TGTGCCAGCAGCTCCGGGGGTCAGCGGCAAGAGACCCAGTACTTC
>.|.|TRBV29-1|TRBJ1-4
CSVEGGDPATNEKLFF
TGCAGCGTTGAAGGGGGAGATCCCGCAACTAATGAAAAACTGTTTTTT
>few|TRBD1|TRBV7-9|TRBJ2-2
CASSVPGTGGMTGELFF
TGTGCCAGCAGCGTACCCGGGACAGGGGGCATGACCGGGGAGCTGTTTTTT
>.|.|TRBV6-2/TRBV6-3|TRBJ1-2
CASSRGENYGYTF
TGTGCCAGCAGTAGAGGAGAGAACTATGGCTACACCTTC
>.|.|TRBV5-1|TRBJ1-3
CASSVSGFLGGNTIYF
TGCGCCAGCAGCGTGTCAGGGTTCTTGGGTGGAAACACCATATATTTT
>.|TRBD2|TRBV6-6|TRBJ2-2
CASSSLAGETGELFF
TGTGCCAGCAGTTCGCTAGCGGGGGAGACCGGGGAGCTGTTTTTT
>.|TRBD1|TRBV7-6|TRBJ1-3
CASSPDRAGNTIYF
TGTGCCAGCAGCCCGGACAGGGCTGGAAACACCATATATTTT
>.|TRBD1|TRBV18|TRBJ2-1
CASSPTGPSYNEQFF
TGTGCCAGCTCACCGACAGGGCCGTCCTACAATGAGCAGTTCTTC
>.|.|TRBV7-9|TRBJ2-3
CASSLKGVTRDTQYF
TGTGCCAGCAGCTTAAAGGGGGTGACCCGAGATACGCAGTATTTT
>.|.|TRBV6-6|TRBJ2-3
CASSSGADTQYF
TGTGCCAGCAGTTCGGGGGCAGATACGCAGTATTTT
>.|.|TRBV6-5|TRBJ2-2
CASRWDTANTGELFF
TGTGCCAGCAGGTGGGACACTGCGAACACCGGGGAGCTGTTTTTT
>.|.|TRBV11-2|TRBJ2-5
CASSRPRETQYF
TGTGCCAGCAGCCGCCCTAGGGAGACCCAGTACTTC
>once|TRBD2|TRBV5-5|TRBJ2-5
CASSLGLAVLQETQYF
TGTGCCAGCAGCTTGGGACTAGCGGTGCTCCAAGAGACCCAGTACTTC
>.|TRBD2|TRBV6-1|TRBJ2-3
CASSEDVAGALVNTDTQYF
TGTGCCAGCAGTGAAGATGTAGCGGGGGCCCTAGTTAACACAGATACGCAGTATTTT
>.|.|TRBV5-4|TRBJ2-1
CASSWSSGEQFF
TGTGCCAGCAGCTGGTCCTCGGGTGAGCAGTTCTTC
>.|TRBD1|TRBV15|TRBJ2-7
CATSGGTGHYEQYF
TGTGCCACCAGCGGGGGGACAGGACATTACGAGCAGTACTTC
>.|TRBD1|TRBV12-5|TRBJ2-6
CASQDRGPRSGANVLTF
TGTGCTAGCCAAGACAGGGGGCCTCGATCTGGGGCCAACGTCCTGACTTTC
>once|TRBD1|TRBV5-4|TRBJ2-7
CASSQMGSGQGPSYEQYF
TGTGCCAGCAGCCAAATGGGGTCGGGACAGGGTCCATCCTACGAGCAGTACTTC
>few|.|TRBV5-6|TRBJ2-1
CASSFPTGPYNEQFF
TGTGCCAGCAGCTTTCCCACAGGGCCATACAATGAGCAGTTCTTC
>.|TRBD2|TRBV5-4|TRBJ2-2
CASSSLVSGTNTGELFF
TGTGCCAGCAGCTCCCTGGTTAGCGGGACGAACACCGGGGAGCTGTTTTTT
>.|.|TRBV2|TRBJ1-6
CASSEIGGSSPLHF
TGTGCCAGCAGTGAAATCGGGGGGAGCTCACCCCTCCACTTT
>.|TRBD1|TRBV18|TRBJ1-3
CASSPPGRQGYIGTIYF
TGTGCCAGCTCACCACCAGGACGACAGGGTTATATTGGCACCATATATTTT
>.|.|TRBV30|TRBJ1-1
CAWSVSEVRAFF
TGTGCCTGGAGTGTATCCGAGGTGAGGGCTTTCTTT
>once|.|TRBV3-1/TRBV3-2|TRBJ2-2
CASSQKGGLGANTGELFF
TGTGCCAGCAGCCAAAAAGGGGGTCTTGGGGCGAACACCGGGGAGCTGTTTTTT
>.|TRBD2|TRBV6-5|TRBJ2-4
CASTPGGDNIQYF
TGTGCCAGCACCCCGGGGGGGGATAACATTCAGTACTTC
>.|.|TRBV5-6|TRBJ1-3
CASSSQAFSGNTIYF
TGTGCCAGCAGTTCACAGGCGTTCTCTGGAAACACCATATATTTT
>few|TRBD2|TRBV15|TRBJ2-5
CATSRDLLAEETQYF
TGTGCCACCAGCAGAGATTTACTAGCGGAAGAGACCCAGTACTTC
>.|.|TRBV9|TRBJ2-3
CASSPPAASRTDTQYF
TGTGCCAGCAGTCCTCCTGCGGCCTCTAGGACAGATACGCAGTATTTT
>.|.|TRBV4-1|TRBJ1-5
CASSQEGIPGGQPQHF
TGCGCCAGCAGCCAAGAAGGGATCCCCGGCGGGCAGCCCCAGCATTTT
>.|.|TRBV15|TRBJ1-5
CATSPRVSVQPQHF
TGTGCCACCAGCCCGAGGGTGTCGGTTCAGCCCCAGCATTTT
>.|TRBD2|TRBV24-1|TRBJ2-1
CATRRLAGVRYNEQFF
TGTGCCACCAGGCGTCTGGCGGGGGTTAGGTACAATGAGCAGTTCTTC
>.|TRBD1|TRBV5-1|TRBJ2-2
CASSSDRGALDTGELFF
TGCGCCAGCAGCTCGGACAGGGGCGCCCTAGACACCGGGGAGCTGTTTTTT
>.|.|TRBV2|TRBJ2-2
CASTRLGGGELFF
TGTGCCAGCACGCGCCTCGGGGGCGGGGAGCTGTTTTTT
>.|.|TRBV6-6|TRBJ1-5
CASKQTGYNQPQHF
TGTGCCAGCAAACAGACAGGCTACAATCAGCCCCAGCATTTT
>.|TRBD1|TRBV6-6|TRBJ1-5
CASSTSNRGSNQPQHF
TGTGCCAGCAGTACATCTAACAGGGGGAGCAATCAGCCCCAGCATTTT
>.|.|TRBV9|TRBJ2-3
CASSVAGGHSTDTQYF
TGTGCCAGCAGCGTAGCGGGGGGCCATAGCACAGATACGCAGTATTTT
>.|TRBD1|TRBV5-1|TRBJ2-3
CASSPYGQGSTDTQYF
TGCGCCAGCAGCCCTTACGGACAGGGGAGCACAGATACGCAGTATTTT